One sample yielded the 31 T cell receptor beta chains listed below, sequenced in a study of blood T cell repertoires in COVID-19. Repertoires were generated with immunoSEQ multiplex PCR, while TCRdb's copy carries only in-frame clones and drops some. The repertoire holds about 180,000 clones, with approximately 83% as singletons. Input material: peripheral blood. The receptor set was obtained from a man aged 55 to 70 with acute or convalescent COVID-19.

The chain employs TRBV7-2 and TRBJ2-5; D gene unclear. The germline CDR1 and CDR2 sequences are SGHTA and FQGNSA. V lost 5 bases and J 0 bases, leaving 4 bases between the germline ends. This CDR3 contains 12 residues. The CDR3 nucleotides read TGTGCCAGCAGCATCTACCAAGAGACCCAGTACTTC. Its protein is CASSIYQETQYF.

The V call is TRBV28, the J call TRBJ1-4; 7 bases line up with TRBD1. The CDR3 contains 16 residues. Trimming removed 5 bases from V and 3 bases from J; junction bases left unmatched: 9. Germline CDR1 MDHEN, CDR2 SYDVKM. The CDR3 coding sequence is TGTGCCAGCAGTCCGCCCCGGGACAGATCTAATGAAAAACTGTTTTTT. Translating gives CASSPPRDRSNEKLFF.

The chain joins TRBV19 to TRBJ2-2; 10 bases match TRBD2. The CDR3 runs to 14 residues. Per germline, CDR1 LNHDA and CDR2 SQIVND (reference sequence). Trimming at V came to 8 bases and at J to 5 bases, leaving 5 bases not matched to a gene. The CDR3, as DNA: TGTGCCAGTTCTAGCGGGAGTGGGACCGGGGAGCTGTTTTTT. This gives the protein CASSSGSGTGELFF.

In this sample, this clone turned up once. V is TRBV9 and J is TRBJ2-3; 10 positions agree with TRBD2. The CDR3 runs 16 residues. Unmatched junction bases numbered 5, after V lost 0 bases and J lost 4 bases. CDR1 and CDR2 from the germline V gene are SGDLS and YYNGEE. The CDR3 spells CASSVGVAGGADTQYF. CDR3 nucleotide sequence: TGTGCCAGCAGCGTAGGAGTAGCGGGAGGAGCAGATACGCAGTATTTT.

The V and J genes are TRBV9 and TRBJ1-1; D unresolved. CDR3 length: 14 amino acids. Germline V gives CDR1 SGDLS, CDR2 YYNGEE. Trimming removed 1 base at V and 1 base at J, with 8 bases between. The CDR3 loop reads CASSVHHSNTEAFF. The CDR3, as DNA: TGTGCCAGCAGCGTACACCACTCGAACACTGAAGCTTTCTTT.

This clone came up a few times. The chain joins TRBV6-5 to TRBJ2-1, with 7 bases aligning to TRBD2. With V trimmed by 2 bases and J by 6 bases, 10 bases remained unmatched. There are 16 residues in the CDR3. Germline CDR1 MNHEY, CDR2 SVGAGI. The CDR3 region has the DNA TGTGCCAGCAGTTACGCAGCAAGCGGGGTGGGCAATGAGCAGTTCTTC. Translating gives CASSYAASGVGNEQFF.

The V and J genes are TRBV2 and TRBJ2-5; a weak D match, TRBD2 (5 bases). Germline loops: CDR1 SNHLY, CDR2 FYNNEI. CDR3 size: 14 residues. Trimming shortened V by 6 bases and J by 0 bases, and 11 bases separated the two germline ends. CDR3 protein: CASRKERYQETQYF. In DNA, the CDR3 is TGTGCCAGCAGGAAAGAGCGGTACCAAGAGACCCAGTACTTC.

The genes are TRBV18 and TRBJ1-4, with 7 positions matching TRBD1. Germline trimming cut 3 bases from V and 4 bases from J; bases unmatched to any gene: 8. CDR1 is KGHSH and CDR2 is LQKENI in the germline V gene. This CDR3 has 16 amino acids. The CDR3, as DNA: TGTGCCAGCTCACCCCTTGGGGGACAGAGTAATGAAAAACTGTTTTTT. Amino acids: CASSPLGGQSNEKLFF. The full variable domain, completed using reference TRBV18 and TRBJ1-4, is NAGVMQNPRHLVRRRGQEARLRCSPMKGHSHVYWYRQLPEEGLKFMVYLQKENIIDESGMPKERFSAEFPKEGPSILRIQQVVRGDSAAYFCASSPLGGQSNEKLFFGSGTQLSVL.

This sequence joins TRBV5-1 and TRBJ2-5; 7 bases map to TRBD1. V lost 5 bases, J lost 0 bases, and 4 bases stayed unmatched. The CDR3 contains 14 residues. Per the germline V gene, CDR1 is SGHRS and CDR2 is YFSETQ. The chain's CDR3 is CASRDRPNQETQYF. Here the CDR3 DNA reads TGCGCCAGCAGGGACAGGCCTAACCAAGAGACCCAGTACTTC.

The genes are TRBV7-3 and TRBJ2-1; TRBD2 matches 8 bases. There are 15 residues in the CDR3. Unmatched junction bases numbered 10, after V lost 5 bases and J lost 7 bases. Germline CDR1 is SGHTA and CDR2 is FQGTGA. The CDR3 DNA reads as TGTGCCAGCAGCCCCTACCCGGGGGGGATGAATGAGCAGTTCTTC. Translated, it gives CASSPYPGGMNEQFF.

V is TRBV29-1 and J is TRBJ2-1; 9 nucleotides agree with TRBD2. Trimming took 3 bases from V and 10 from J; bases not matched to a gene: 7. CDR3 size: 13 residues. From germline, CDR1 is SQVTM and CDR2 ANQGSEA. CDR3 in DNA: TGCAGCGTTGAGAGCGGGGGGTCAGGGGAGCAGTTCTTC. It translates to CSVESGGSGEQFF.

V is TRBV9 and J is TRBJ1-3; 7 nucleotides align to TRBD1. J gave up 4 bases and V 2 bases, and 6 bases lay outside the gene matches. Germline loops: CDR1 SGDLS, CDR2 YYNGEE. The CDR3 loop spans 15 amino acids. The CDR3 DNA reads TGTGCCAGCAGCGTGACAGGGCGAGCGGGAAACACCATATATTTT. Its translation is CASSVTGRAGNTIYF.

This chain uses TRBV18 with TRBJ2-2; 7 bases align to TRBD1. The germline V gene encodes CDR1 KGHSH and CDR2 LQKENI. Trimming took 6 bases from V and 4 from J; bases not matched to a gene: 8. The CDR3 runs to 15 residues. CDR3 in amino acids: CASSPGTAITGELFF. The CDR3 DNA reads as TGTGCCAGCTCCCCCGGGACAGCGATCACCGGGGAGCTGTTTTTT.

V usage is TRBV14 and J usage is TRBJ2-1; no firm D call. This CDR3 is built from 16 residues. Trimming cost V 1 base and J 9 bases, with 19 bases left between them. The germline CDR1 and CDR2 sequences are SGHDN and FVKESK. The CDR3 bases are TGTGCCAGCAGCCAAGTGCGAACGGCCCGGGTAGGTGAGCAGTTCTTC. Protein product: CASSQVRTARVGEQFF.

V is TRBV27 and J is TRBJ2-7, with 7 bases fitting TRBD1. The germline V gene encodes CDR1 MNHEY and CDR2 SMNVEV (reference sequence). The CDR3 runs 15 residues. After removal of 3 bases from V and 7 bases from J, the junction contained 12 bases not matched to a gene. CDR3 nucleotides: TGTGCCAGCAGTTTTCGGACAGGCCCGCGTGGGGAGCAGTACTTC. Amino acids: CASSFRTGPRGEQYF.

This chain joins TRBV12-3 or TRBV12-4 and TRBJ2-7, with 7 nucleotides matching TRBD1. Trimming removed 6 bases from V and 0 bases from J; junction bases left unmatched: 2. CDR3 length equals 13 residues. For the CDR3, the DNA is TGTGCCAGCAGAAGGGACAGCTCCTACGAGCAGTACTTC. It specifies CASRRDSSYEQYF.

This clone was seen just once. The V and J genes are TRBV7-2 and TRBJ2-7, with TRBD1 matching 10 bases. J was trimmed by 3 bases and V by 2 bases; bases with no gene match: 4. This CDR3 is 15 amino acids long. Germline-derived CDR1 and CDR2 are SGHTA and FQGNSA. The CDR3 is CASSLQGQGGYEQYF. In nucleotides, the CDR3 is TGTGCCAGCAGCTTACAAGGACAGGGGGGCTACGAGCAGTACTTC. Complete variable domain (other parts from reference TRBV7-2 and TRBJ2-7): GAGVSQSPSNKVTEKGKDVELRCDPISGHTALYWYRQSLGQGLEFLIYFQGNSAPDKSGLPSDRFSAERTGGSVSTLTIQRTQQEDSAVYLCASSLQGQGGYEQYFGPGTRLTVT.

This rearrangement joins TRBV6-5 to TRBJ1-6; 9 nucleotides match TRBD1. J lost 10 bases, V lost 7 bases, and 11 bases had no gene match. Germline assignment: CDR1 MNHEY and CDR2 SVGAGI. The CDR3 is 15 residues long. The CDR3 is CASIILGTGRSPLHF. The CDR3 nucleotides are TGTGCCAGCATCATCCTCGGGACAGGGAGGTCACCCCTCCACTTT.

This clone came up a few times. This chain connects TRBV4-1 to TRBJ1-5; a weak D match, TRBD1 (6 bases). The V end was cut by 1 base, the J end by 9 bases, with 13 bases between. The germline gives CDR1 MGHRA, CDR2 YSYEKL. The length of the CDR3 is 14 residues. This CDR3 reads CASSQGTELRPQHF. CDR3 in DNA: TGCGCCAGCAGCCAAGGGACAGAACTTCGGCCCCAGCATTTT.

The rearrangement joins TRBV6-1 to TRBJ2-7; D may be TRBD1 (6 bases). This CDR3 region has 15 residues. Looked up from germline, CDR1 is MNHNS and CDR2 is SASEGT. The V end was cut by 0 bases, the J end by 4 bases, with 13 bases between. The CDR3 sequence: CASSEAGTRQYEQYF. CDR3 DNA: TGTGCCAGCAGTGAAGCCGGGACACGCCAGTACGAGCAGTACTTC.

The chain couples TRBV3-1 (or the pseudogene TRBV3-2) to TRBJ1-4; 10 bases are shared with TRBD1. Germline CDR1 reads LGHDT; CDR2 reads YNNKEL (reference sequence). This CDR3 has 15 residues. The ends lost 1 base at V and 8 bases at J; junction bases unmatched: 4. The CDR3 is CASSQGDRGFEKLFF. CDR3 in DNA: TGTGCCAGCAGCCAAGGGGACAGGGGATTCGAAAAACTGTTTTTT.

V and J are TRBV7-2 and TRBJ2-5; TRBD2 agrees at 12 bases. This CDR3 region has 16 residues. J was trimmed by 2 bases and V by 3 bases; bases with no gene match: 4. Germline V CDR1 and CDR2: SGHTA, FQGNSA. CDR3: CASSFRLAGGQETQYF. CDR3 bases: TGTGCCAGCAGCTTCCGGCTAGCGGGAGGGCAAGAGACCCAGTACTTC.

This clone was observed a single time. The chain recombines TRBV18 with TRBJ2-7; D remains ambiguous. With 6 bases removed from V and 6 bases from J, the gap between germline ends came to 12 bases. Per germline, CDR1 KGHSH and CDR2 LQKENI. The CDR3 has 12 residues. The CDR3 DNA reads TGTGCCAGCTCCCAAACGGGTTCCGAGCAGTACTTC. This gives the protein CASSQTGSEQYF.

This clone was counted only a few times. CDR3 in DNA: TGTGCCAGCGGTGCCCGGTATGGCTACACCTTC. Encoded protein: CASGARYGYTF. V and J are TRBV3-1 (or the pseudogene TRBV3-2) and TRBJ1-2; D uncertain. V lost 8 bases to trimming and J lost 5 bases, with 9 bases between them. Germline V gives CDR1 LGHDT, CDR2 YNNKEL (reference sequence). This CDR3 is built from 11 residues.

The rearrangement links TRBV7-8 to TRBJ2-1, with unresolved D. Germline V gene sequence: CDR1 SGHVS, CDR2 FQNEAQ. V shed 5 bases and J shed 6 bases, with 8 bases lying between them. The CDR3 extends over 12 amino acids. CDR3 bases: TGTGCCAGCAGCCCAGTTGCCAATGAGCAGTTCTTC. Amino acids: CASSPVANEQFF.

This clone was found a few times. Other DNA variants within this sample encode the same CDR3. The rearrangement uses TRBV11-2 and TRBJ1-1; D is ambiguous. The germline V and J ends were trimmed by 2 bases and 2 bases, with 6 bases remaining between them. The CDR3 spans 13 residues. Germline CDR1 is SGHAT and CDR2 is FQNNGV. CDR3: CASSLSFNTEAFF. The CDR3 nucleotides read TGTGCCAGCAGCTTAAGCTTTAACACTGAAGCTTTCTTT.

The rearrangement uses TRBV5-4 and TRBJ2-1; 11 nucleotides align to TRBD2. Germline trimming cut 2 bases from V and 5 bases from J; bases unmatched to any gene: 6. There are 16 residues in the CDR3. CDR1 is SGHNT, CDR2 YYREEE, per germline (reference sequence). This CDR3 is CASSLPTSGRNNEQFF. The DNA for the CDR3 is TGTGCCAGCAGCTTACCTACTAGCGGGAGAAACAATGAGCAGTTCTTC. Full variable domain (remainder filled in from reference TRBV5-4 and TRBJ2-1): ETGVTQSPTHLIKTRGQQVTLRCSSQSGHNTVSWYQQALGQGPQFIFQYYREEENGRGNFPPRFSGLQFPNYSSELNVNALELDDSALYLCASSLPTSGRNNEQFFGPGTRLTVL.

DNA for the CDR3: TGTGCCAGCAGCCCAGACAGGGGGGGGAACACTGAAGCTTTCTTT. Residues: CASSPDRGGNTEAFF. The chain is built from TRBV5-4 and TRBJ1-1; TRBD1 aligns across 9 bases. Germline CDR1 reads SGHNT; CDR2 reads YYREEE (reference sequence). The V and J ends lost 4 bases and 1 base, in that order; junction bases with no gene match: 5. The CDR3 spans 15 residues.

This chain links TRBV9 with TRBJ1-1; no reliable D call. Per the germline V gene, CDR1 is SGDLS and CDR2 is YYNGEE. This CDR3 region has 15 residues. V lost 0 bases to trimming and J lost 0 bases, with 9 bases between them. In nucleotides, the CDR3 is TGTGCCAGCAGCGTAGAGGCAGACATGAACACTGAAGCTTTCTTT. It yields the protein CASSVEADMNTEAFF.

V gene TRBV3-1 (or the pseudogene TRBV3-2) combines with J gene TRBJ2-3, with 9 bases lining up with TRBD2. V gave up 4 bases and J gave up 8 bases; unmatched junction bases: 13. Per the germline V gene, CDR1 is LGHDT and CDR2 is YNNKEL (reference sequence). This CDR3 spans 16 amino acids. CDR3 bases: TGTGCCAGCAGCCCTTTCCTTAGCGGGAGCGGAGCTACGCAGTATTTT. The encoded protein is CASSPFLSGSGATQYF.

V gene TRBV3-1 (or the pseudogene TRBV3-2) combines with J gene TRBJ2-1; TRBD2 aligns across 7 bases. The CDR3 loop spans 12 amino acids. V dropped 3 bases and J dropped 9; count of bases not matched to a gene: 2. Germline CDR1 and CDR2: LGHDT and YNNKEL (reference sequence). CDR3 region: CASSQGRGEQFF. The CDR3 DNA is TGTGCCAGCAGCCAGGGGAGGGGTGAGCAGTTCTTC.